This T cell receptor beta chain was sequenced in a study of blood T cell repertoires in COVID-19. Across the study: Acute and convalescent COVID-19 samples came from the United States, Italy and Spain. Sample material is recorded as cDNA or gDNA derived from T cells, B-cell-depleted T cells, or PBMCs.

Original handling: It was from reference gene primer amplification that nucleated cell counts were estimated. Here immunoSEQ multiplex PCR was the method, and the copy in TCRdb shows in-frame clones only, minus some. That table supplies the V and J calls and clone size; D and trimming were determined from the DNA. Among 95,000 to 150,000 clones listed, less than 85% were seen once. CDR3 size: 15 residues. V was pared by 5 bases and J by 4 bases, with 17 bases between. CDR1 is LGHDT and CDR2 is YNNKEL in the germline V gene (reference sequence). This sequence originates from a human donor with acute or convalescent COVID-19. The donor label of this sample is uncertain. The chain carries TRBV3-1 (or the pseudogene TRBV3-2) and TRBJ1-2; D is undetermined. Input material: peripheral blood. CDR3 amino acids: CASSYRTGGVYGYTF. The DNA for the CDR3 is TGTGCCAGCAGCTATAGGACTGGCGGAGTCTATGGCTACACCTTC.